Below are 2 T cell receptor beta chains sequenced from a single sample in a study of beta chain features in type 1 diabetes. Every bit of the isolated RNA underwent reverse transcription, so sequencing read expressed TCRB transcripts. TCRdb's copy holds only in-frame clones and misses some; the assay was immunoSEQ multiplex PCR. The table shows under 500,000 clones, with approximately 30% occurring only once. Source material: naive CD4+ T cells from blood. The receptors shown here come from a man between 18 and 29 years old in good health.

As regards this clone: The same CDR3 is also encoded by other DNA sequences in this sample. The chain recombines TRBV4-3 with TRBJ2-5; 8 bases align to TRBD2. J gave up 3 bases and V 1 base, and 1 base lay outside the gene matches. Germline assignment: CDR1 LGHNA and CDR2 YSLEER. The CDR3 length is 14 residues. The CDR3: CASSQGLAKETQYF. In nucleotides, the CDR3 is TGCGCCAGCAGCCAAGGACTAGCGAAAGAGACCCAGTACTTC.

This clone was seen more than once but under ten times. CDR3 in amino acids: CASSPPGSYNEQFF. Written as DNA, the CDR3 is TGTGCCAGCAGCCCCCCTGGCAGCTACAATGAGCAGTTCTTC. The chain uses TRBV13 and TRBJ2-1; D unresolved. Trimming removed 5 bases from V and 3 bases from J, with 11 bases in between. The CDR3 extends over 14 amino acids. CDR1 is PRHDT and CDR2 is FYEKMQ in the germline V gene (reference sequence).